Presented here are 8 T cell receptor beta chains from one specimen sequenced in a study of blood T cell repertoires in COVID-19. Libraries were prepared by immunoSEQ multiplex PCR; TCRdb keeps only in-frame clonotypes and omits some of them. The sample records some 16,000 clones, about 86% being singletons. The source material was peripheral blood. All receptors derive from a man aged 55 to 70 with acute or convalescent COVID-19.

This chain connects TRBV19 to TRBJ1-2; 7 positions match TRBD1. Germline V CDR1 and CDR2: LNHDA, SQIVND (reference sequence). J lost 2 bases, V lost 3 bases, and 3 bases had no gene match. The CDR3 is made up of 14 amino acids. The CDR3 region has the DNA TGTGCCAGTAGTATTGACAGGGCCAACTATGGCTACACCTTC. This sequence encodes CASSIDRANYGYTF.

The rearrangement links TRBV18 to TRBJ1-6; 7 bases map to TRBD1. The length of the CDR3 is 15 residues. Per germline, CDR1 KGHSH and CDR2 LQKENI. After removal of 3 bases from V and 7 bases from J, the junction contained 6 bases not matched to a gene. The CDR3 protein is CASSPPGTVNSPLHF. The DNA of the CDR3 is TGTGCCAGCTCACCGCCAGGGACAGTCAATTCACCCCTCCACTTT. The full variable domain, with the rest looked up from reference TRBV18 and TRBJ1-6, is NAGVMQNPRHLVRRRGQEARLRCSPMKGHSHVYWYRQLPEEGLKFMVYLQKENIIDESGMPKERFSAEFPKEGPSILRIQQVVRGDSAAYFCASSPPGTVNSPLHFGNGTRLTVT.

The CDR3 here is CASFRTGALTYGYTF. DNA for the CDR3: TGTGCCAGCTTTCGGACAGGGGCCCTAACCTATGGCTACACCTTC. V and J are TRBV7-2 and TRBJ1-2, with 9 bases fitting TRBD1. CDR1 and CDR2 (germline): SGHTA, FQGNSA. V shed 8 bases and J 4 bases; nucleotides not matched to a gene: 11. The CDR3 totals 15 residues. The whole variable domain, filled in from reference TRBV7-2 and TRBJ1-2, reads GAGVSQSPSNKVTEKGKDVELRCDPISGHTALYWYRQSLGQGLEFLIYFQGNSAPDKSGLPSDRFSAERTGGSVSTLTIQRTQQEDSAVYLCASFRTGALTYGYTFGSGTRLTVV.

The gene calls are TRBV10-3 and TRBJ2-5; 13 bases align to TRBD2. The germline V gene encodes CDR1 ENHRY and CDR2 SYGVKD. CDR3 length: 14 residues. V was clipped by 8 bases and J by 5 bases; unmatched bases: 5. This CDR3 reads CAIAGLAGEETQYF. CDR3 DNA: TGTGCCATCGCTGGACTAGCGGGAGAGGAGACCCAGTACTTC.

The CDR3, as DNA: TGTGCCAGCAGCTTAGCCCGGAGAGGCGGGAAGCAGTACTTC. This translates into CASSLARRGGKQYF. The rearrangement uses TRBV7-2 and TRBJ2-7; TRBD2 is a possible D gene (6 bases). CDR1 is SGHTA, CDR2 FQGNSA, per germline. V shed 0 bases and J shed 8 bases, with 14 bases lying between them. This CDR3 is built from 14 residues.

This chain connects TRBV6-5 to TRBJ2-5; 13 nucleotides line up with TRBD2. The CDR3 totals 15 residues. The V segment lost 6 bases and the J segment 5 bases; nucleotides outside the gene matches: 6. The germline CDR1 and CDR2 sequences are MNHEY and SVGAGI. The CDR3 DNA sequence: TGTGCCAGCAGCACTAGCGGGAGGGGTCGGGAGACCCAGTACTTC. As protein: CASSTSGRGRETQYF.

This chain joins TRBV4-3 and TRBJ1-4; 10 positions agree with TRBD1. Looked up from germline, CDR1 is LGHNA and CDR2 is YSLEER. This CDR3 is built from 14 residues. V gave up 4 bases and J gave up 5 bases; unmatched junction bases: 1. CDR3 DNA sequence: TGCGCCAGCAGCCGGGGACAGGGGAATGAAAAACTGTTTTTT. Its translation is CASSRGQGNEKLFF.

This chain joins TRBV4-3 and TRBJ2-1; 10 nucleotides match TRBD1. With 2 bases clipped from V and 5 bases from J, the junction kept 6 bases outside the gene matches. The length of the CDR3 is 16 residues. The V gene's germline CDR1 is LGHNA and CDR2 YSLEER. As DNA, the CDR3 is TGCGCCAGCAGCCAATATGACAGGGGGCTCCACAATGAGCAGTTCTTC. Protein sequence: CASSQYDRGLHNEQFF.